This note documents a single T cell receptor (beta chain) sequence. Antigen: not known. Healthy people donating bone marrow made up the donors. Donors were nominally healthy when sampled, though unrecorded immune exposures were likely. The entry originates in a study of cytomegalovirus exposure and HLA in healthy donors. Study details: Early released data had around 79 million unique TCRs, all coming from HLA-typed donors.

Whole-study results and caveats: The authors considered a cluster of highly shared sequence variants likely to be a sequencing artifact.

Researchers ran the PCR with 60 Vbeta and 13 Jbeta primers. TCRdb's table, derived via immunoSEQ multiplex PCR, lists solely in-frame clones and lacks some. The sample lists about 130,000 clones, around 67% occurring once. Germline values: CDR1 MDHEN, CDR2 SYDVKM. The CDR3 extends over 16 amino acids. V lost 4 bases and J 5 bases, leaving 20 bases between the germline ends. The chain carries TRBV28 and TRBJ1-1; D might be TRBD1 (6 bases). This TCR came from a man between 18 and 35 years old in good health and CMV-seropositive. The sample taken for sequencing was PBMCs. DNA of the CDR3: TGTGCCAGCAGTTCCGGACAGCGAGTATTGATAACTGAAGCTTTCTTT. Residues: CASSSGQRVLITEAFF.